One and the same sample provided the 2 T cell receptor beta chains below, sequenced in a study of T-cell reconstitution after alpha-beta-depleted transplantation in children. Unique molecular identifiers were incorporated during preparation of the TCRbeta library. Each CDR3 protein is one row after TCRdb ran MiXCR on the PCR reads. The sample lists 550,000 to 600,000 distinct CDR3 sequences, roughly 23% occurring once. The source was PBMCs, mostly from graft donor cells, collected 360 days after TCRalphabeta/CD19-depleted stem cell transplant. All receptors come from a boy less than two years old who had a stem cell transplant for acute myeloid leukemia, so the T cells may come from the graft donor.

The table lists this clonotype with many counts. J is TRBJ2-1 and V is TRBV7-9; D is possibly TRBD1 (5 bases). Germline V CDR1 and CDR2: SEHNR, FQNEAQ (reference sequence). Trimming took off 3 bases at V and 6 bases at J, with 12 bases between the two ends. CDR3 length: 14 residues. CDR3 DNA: TGTGCCAGCAGCTTTCAGCTCGACAGCAATGAGCAGTTCTTC. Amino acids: CASSFQLDSNEQFF.

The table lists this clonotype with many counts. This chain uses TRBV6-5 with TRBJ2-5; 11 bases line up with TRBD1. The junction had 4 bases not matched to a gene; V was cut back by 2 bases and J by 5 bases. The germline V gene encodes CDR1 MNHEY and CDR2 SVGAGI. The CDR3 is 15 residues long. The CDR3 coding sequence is TGTGCCAGCAGTTACAGGACAGGGGGCCGGGAGACCCAGTACTTC. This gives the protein CASSYRTGGRETQYF.